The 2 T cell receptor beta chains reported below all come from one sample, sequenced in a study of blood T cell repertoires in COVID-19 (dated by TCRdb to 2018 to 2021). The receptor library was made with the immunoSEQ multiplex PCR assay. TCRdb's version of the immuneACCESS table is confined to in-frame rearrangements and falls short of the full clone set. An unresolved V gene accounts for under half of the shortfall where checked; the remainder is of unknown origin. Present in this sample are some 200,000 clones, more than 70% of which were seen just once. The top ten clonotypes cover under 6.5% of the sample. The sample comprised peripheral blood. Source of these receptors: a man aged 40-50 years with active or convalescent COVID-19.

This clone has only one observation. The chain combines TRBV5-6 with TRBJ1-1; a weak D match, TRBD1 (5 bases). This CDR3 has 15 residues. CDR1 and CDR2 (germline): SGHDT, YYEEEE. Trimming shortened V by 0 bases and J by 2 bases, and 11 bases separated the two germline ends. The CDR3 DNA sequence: TGTGCCAGCAGCTTGGCCCCGACAGACAACACTGAAGCTTTCTTT. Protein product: CASSLAPTDNTEAFF.

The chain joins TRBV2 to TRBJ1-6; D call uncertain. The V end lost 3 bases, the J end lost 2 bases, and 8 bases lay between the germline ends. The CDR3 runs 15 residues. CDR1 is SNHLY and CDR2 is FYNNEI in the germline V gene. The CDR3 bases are TGTGCCAGCAGTGATCTTCAGGCCTATAATTCACCCCTCCACTTT. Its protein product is CASSDLQAYNSPLHF.